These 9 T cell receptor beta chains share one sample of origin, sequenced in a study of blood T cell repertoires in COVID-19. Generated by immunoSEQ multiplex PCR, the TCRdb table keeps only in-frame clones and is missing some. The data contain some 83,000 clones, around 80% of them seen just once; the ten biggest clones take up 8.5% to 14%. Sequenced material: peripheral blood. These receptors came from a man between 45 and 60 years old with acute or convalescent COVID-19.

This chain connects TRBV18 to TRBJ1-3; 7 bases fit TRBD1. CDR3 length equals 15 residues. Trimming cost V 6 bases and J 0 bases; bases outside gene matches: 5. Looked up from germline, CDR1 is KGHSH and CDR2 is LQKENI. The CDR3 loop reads CASSPGTDSGNTIYF. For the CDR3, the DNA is TGTGCCAGCTCCCCCGGGACAGACTCTGGAAACACCATATATTTT. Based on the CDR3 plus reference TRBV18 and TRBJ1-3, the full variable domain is NAGVMQNPRHLVRRRGQEARLRCSPMKGHSHVYWYRQLPEEGLKFMVYLQKENIIDESGMPKERFSAEFPKEGPSILRIQQVVRGDSAAYFCASSPGTDSGNTIYFGEGSWLTVV.

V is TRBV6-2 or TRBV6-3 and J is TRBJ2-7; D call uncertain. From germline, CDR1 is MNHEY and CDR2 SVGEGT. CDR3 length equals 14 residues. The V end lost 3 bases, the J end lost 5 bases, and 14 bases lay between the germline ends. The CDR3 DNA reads TGTGCCAGCAGTTATTTCCTAGAAAGTGACGAGCAGTACTTC. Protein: CASSYFLESDEQYF.

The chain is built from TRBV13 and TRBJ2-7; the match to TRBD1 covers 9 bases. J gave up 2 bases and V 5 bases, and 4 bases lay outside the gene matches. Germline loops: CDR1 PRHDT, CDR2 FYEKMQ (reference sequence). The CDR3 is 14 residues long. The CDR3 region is CASSPRQGAYEQYF. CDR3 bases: TGTGCCAGCAGCCCCAGACAGGGGGCCTACGAGCAGTACTTC.

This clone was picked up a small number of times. The CDR3 protein is CASSSQAAQQYF. The DNA for the CDR3 is TGTGCCAGCAGCTCCCAAGCGGCACAGCAGTACTTC. The chain has TRBV12-3 or TRBV12-4 and TRBJ2-7; D might be TRBD2 (5 bases). The CDR3 sequence is 12 residues long. V dropped 6 bases and J dropped 8 bases, with 14 bases sitting between them.

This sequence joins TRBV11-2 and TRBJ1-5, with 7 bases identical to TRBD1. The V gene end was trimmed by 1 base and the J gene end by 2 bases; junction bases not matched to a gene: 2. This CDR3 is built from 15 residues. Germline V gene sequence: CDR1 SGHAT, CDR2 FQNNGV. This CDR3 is CASSLGQGGNQPQHF. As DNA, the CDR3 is TGTGCCAGCAGCTTAGGACAGGGAGGCAATCAGCCCCAGCATTTT.

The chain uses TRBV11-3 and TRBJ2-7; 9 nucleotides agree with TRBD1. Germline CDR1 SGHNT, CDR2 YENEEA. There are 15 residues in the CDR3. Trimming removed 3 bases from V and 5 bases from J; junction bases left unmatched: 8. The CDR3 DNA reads TGTGCCAGCAGCTTTGGAGGGACAGGGTATGACGAGCAGTACTTC. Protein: CASSFGGTGYDEQYF. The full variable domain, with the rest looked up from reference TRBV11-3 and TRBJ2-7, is EAGVVQSPRYKIIEKKQPVAFWCNPISGHNTLYWYLQNLGQGPELLIRYENEEAVDDSQLPKDRFSAERLKGVDSTLKIQPAELGDSAVYLCASSFGGTGYDEQYFGPGTRLTVT.

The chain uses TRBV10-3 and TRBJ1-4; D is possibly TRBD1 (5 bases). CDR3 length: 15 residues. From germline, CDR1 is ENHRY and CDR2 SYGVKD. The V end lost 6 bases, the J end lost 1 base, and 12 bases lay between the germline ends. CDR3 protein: CAIRPGHLTNEKLFF. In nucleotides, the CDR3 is TGTGCCATCAGACCAGGACACCTAACTAATGAAAAACTGTTTTTT.

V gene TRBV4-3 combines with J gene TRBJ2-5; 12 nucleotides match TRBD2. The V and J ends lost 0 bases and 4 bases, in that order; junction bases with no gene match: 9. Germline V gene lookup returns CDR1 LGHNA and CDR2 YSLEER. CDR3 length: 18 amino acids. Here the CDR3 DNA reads TGCGCCAGCAGCCAAGATTATCGGCTAGCGGGGGGGCGAGAGACCCAGTACTTC. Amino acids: CASSQDYRLAGGRETQYF.

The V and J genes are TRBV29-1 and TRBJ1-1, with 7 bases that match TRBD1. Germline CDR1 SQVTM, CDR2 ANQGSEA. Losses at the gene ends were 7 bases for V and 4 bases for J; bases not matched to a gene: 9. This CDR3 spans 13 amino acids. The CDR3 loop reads CSARKPGGTEAFF. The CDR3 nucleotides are TGCAGCGCACGTAAACCAGGGGGCACTGAAGCTTTCTTT.